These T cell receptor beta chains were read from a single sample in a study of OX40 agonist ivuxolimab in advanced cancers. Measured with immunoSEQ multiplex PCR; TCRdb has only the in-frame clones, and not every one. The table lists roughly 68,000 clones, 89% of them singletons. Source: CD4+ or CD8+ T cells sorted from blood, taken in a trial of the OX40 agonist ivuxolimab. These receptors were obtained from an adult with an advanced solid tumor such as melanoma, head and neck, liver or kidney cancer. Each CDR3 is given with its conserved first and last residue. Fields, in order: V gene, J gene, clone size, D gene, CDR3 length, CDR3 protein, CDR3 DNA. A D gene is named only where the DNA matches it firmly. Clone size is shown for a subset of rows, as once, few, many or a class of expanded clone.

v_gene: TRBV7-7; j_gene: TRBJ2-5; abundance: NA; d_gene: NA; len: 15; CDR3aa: CASSLGAGTQETQYF; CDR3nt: TGTGCTAGCAGCCTAGGGGCCGGGACGCAAGAGACCCAGTACTTC
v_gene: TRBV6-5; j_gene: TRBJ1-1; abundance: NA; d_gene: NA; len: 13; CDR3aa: CASSLWGLTEAFF; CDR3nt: TGTGCCAGCAGCTTGTGGGGGCTCACTGAAGCTTTCTTT
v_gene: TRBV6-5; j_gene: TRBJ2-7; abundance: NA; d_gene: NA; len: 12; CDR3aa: CASSKPPYEQYF; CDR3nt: TGTGCCAGCAGTAAACCCCCCTACGAGCAGTACTTC
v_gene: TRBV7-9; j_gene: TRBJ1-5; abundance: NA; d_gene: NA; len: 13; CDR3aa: CASSLGAAQPQHF; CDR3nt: TGTGCCAGCAGCTTAGGGGCCGCTCAGCCCCAGCATTTT
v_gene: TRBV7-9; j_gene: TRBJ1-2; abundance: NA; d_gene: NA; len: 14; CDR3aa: CASSLDLSQGHYTF; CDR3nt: TGTGCCAGCAGCTTAGACCTATCTCAGGGACACTACACCTTC
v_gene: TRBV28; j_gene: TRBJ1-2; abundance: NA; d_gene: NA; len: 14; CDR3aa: CASIGGSPGYGYTF; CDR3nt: TGTGCCAGCATTGGGGGGTCTCCAGGGTATGGCTACACCTTC
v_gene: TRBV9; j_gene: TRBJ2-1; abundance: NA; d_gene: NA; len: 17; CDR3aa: CASSVGWTSRDHNEQFF; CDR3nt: TGTGCCAGCAGCGTAGGGTGGACCAGCCGGGATCACAATGAGCAGTTCTTC
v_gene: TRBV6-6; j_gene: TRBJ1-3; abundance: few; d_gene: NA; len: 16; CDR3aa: CASSYSIYNSGNTIYF; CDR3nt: TGTGCCAGCAGTTACTCGATCTACAACTCTGGAAACACCATATATTTT
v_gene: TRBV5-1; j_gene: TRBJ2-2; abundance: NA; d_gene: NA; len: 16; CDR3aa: CASSSSADLNTGELFF; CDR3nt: TGCGCCAGCAGCTCAAGCGCGGACCTAAACACCGGGGAGCTGTTTTTT
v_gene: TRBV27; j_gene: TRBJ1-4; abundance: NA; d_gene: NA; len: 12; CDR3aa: CASRRGKEKLFF; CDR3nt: TGTGCCAGCAGAAGAGGGAAAGAAAAACTGTTTTTT
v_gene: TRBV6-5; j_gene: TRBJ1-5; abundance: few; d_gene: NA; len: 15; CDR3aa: CASSPQGSSNQPQHF; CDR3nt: TGTGCCAGCAGTCCTCAGGGAAGTAGCAATCAGCCCCAGCATTTT
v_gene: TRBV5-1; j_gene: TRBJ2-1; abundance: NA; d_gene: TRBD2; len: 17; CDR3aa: CASSLVTSGSIHNEQFF; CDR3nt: TGCGCCAGCAGCTTGGTGACTAGCGGGAGTATCCACAATGAGCAGTTCTTC
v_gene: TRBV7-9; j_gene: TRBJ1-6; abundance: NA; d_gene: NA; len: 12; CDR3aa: CASSLYVTPLHF; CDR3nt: TGTGCCAGCAGCTTGTATGTGACACCCCTCCACTTT
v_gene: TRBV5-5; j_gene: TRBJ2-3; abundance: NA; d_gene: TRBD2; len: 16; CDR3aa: CASSASLAGGTDTQYF; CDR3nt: TGTGCCAGCAGCGCTTCACTAGCGGGAGGGACAGATACGCAGTATTTT
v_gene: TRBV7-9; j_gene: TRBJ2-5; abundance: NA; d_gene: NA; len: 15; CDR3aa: CASSFSGAPQETQYF; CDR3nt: TGTGCCAGCAGCTTTTCGGGGGCGCCCCAGGAGACCCAGTACTTC
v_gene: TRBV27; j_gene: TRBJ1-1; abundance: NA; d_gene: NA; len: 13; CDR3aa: CASSLKGGEKAFF; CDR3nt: TGTGCCAGCAGTTTAAAGGGGGGGGAGAAAGCTTTCTTT
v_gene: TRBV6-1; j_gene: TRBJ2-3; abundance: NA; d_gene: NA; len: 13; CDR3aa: CASPGPGRDTQYF; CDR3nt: TGTGCCAGCCCGGGACCAGGGCGCGATACGCAGTATTTT
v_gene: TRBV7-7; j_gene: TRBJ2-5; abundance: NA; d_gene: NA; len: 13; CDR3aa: CASSRQDRETQYF; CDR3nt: TGTGCTAGCAGCAGACAGGACCGAGAGACCCAGTACTTC
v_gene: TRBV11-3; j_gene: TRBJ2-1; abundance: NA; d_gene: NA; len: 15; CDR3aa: CASSPLGTTYNEQFF; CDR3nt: TGTGCCAGCAGCCCTCTCGGGACGACTTACAATGAGCAGTTCTTC
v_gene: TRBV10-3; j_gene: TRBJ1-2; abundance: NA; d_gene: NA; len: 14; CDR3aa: CAISQDRSNYGYTF; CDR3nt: TGTGCCATCAGTCAGGACAGATCTAACTATGGCTACACCTTC
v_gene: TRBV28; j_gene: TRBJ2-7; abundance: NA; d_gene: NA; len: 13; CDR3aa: CASATLSDYEQYF; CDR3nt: TGTGCCAGCGCCACCTTAAGCGACTACGAGCAGTACTTC
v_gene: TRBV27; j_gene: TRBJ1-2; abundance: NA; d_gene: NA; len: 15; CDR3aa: CASSLSRDPLYGYTF; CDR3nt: TGTGCCAGCAGTTTATCGAGGGACCCCCTCTATGGCTACACCTTC
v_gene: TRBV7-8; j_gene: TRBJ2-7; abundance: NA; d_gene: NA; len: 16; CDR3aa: CASSMLGGGISYEQYF; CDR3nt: TGTGCCAGCAGCATGCTAGGGGGGGGCATCTCCTACGAGCAGTACTTC
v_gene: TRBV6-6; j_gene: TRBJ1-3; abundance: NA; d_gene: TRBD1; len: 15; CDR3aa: CAISREGAFGNTIYF; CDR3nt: TGTGCCATATCTCGGGAGGGGGCGTTCGGAAACACCATATATTTT
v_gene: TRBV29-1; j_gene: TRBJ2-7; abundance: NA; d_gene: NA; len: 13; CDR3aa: CSADIGLGHEQYF; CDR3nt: TGCAGCGCTGATATCGGTCTGGGGCACGAGCAGTACTTC
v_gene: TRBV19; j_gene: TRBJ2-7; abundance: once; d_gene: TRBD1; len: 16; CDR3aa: CASSSPFRQGAYEQYF; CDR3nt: TGTGCCAGTAGTTCTCCGTTCCGACAGGGGGCCTACGAGCAGTACTTC
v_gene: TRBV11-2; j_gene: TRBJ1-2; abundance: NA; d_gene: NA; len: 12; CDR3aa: CASSLVSYGYTF; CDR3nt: TGTGCCAGCAGCTTAGTGAGTTATGGCTACACCTTC
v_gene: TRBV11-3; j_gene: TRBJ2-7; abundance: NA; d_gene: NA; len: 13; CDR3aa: CASGSRGAYEQYF; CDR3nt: TGTGCCAGCGGCTCACGAGGGGCCTACGAGCAGTACTTC
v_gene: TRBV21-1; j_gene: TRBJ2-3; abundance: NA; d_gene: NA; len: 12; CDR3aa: CASSKGADTQYF; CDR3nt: TGTGCCAGCAGCAAAGGGGCAGATACGCAGTATTTT
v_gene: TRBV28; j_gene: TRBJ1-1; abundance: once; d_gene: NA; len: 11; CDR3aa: CASSLYNEAFF; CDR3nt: TGTGCCAGCAGTTTATATAATGAAGCTTTCTTT
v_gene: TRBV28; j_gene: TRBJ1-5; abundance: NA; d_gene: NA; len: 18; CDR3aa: CASSLRASGKSGGVPQHF; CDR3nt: TGTGCCAGCAGTTTAAGGGCAAGTGGGAAAAGCGGGGGAGTGCCCCAGCATTTT
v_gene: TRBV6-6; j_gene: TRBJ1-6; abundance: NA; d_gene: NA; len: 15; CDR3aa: CASSYMQVGNSPLHF; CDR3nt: TGTGCCAGCAGTTACATGCAGGTCGGGAATTCACCCCTCCACTTT